Detailed here is one T cell receptor beta chain. The antigen is undetermined. Here immunoSEQ multiplex PCR was the method, and the copy in TCRdb shows in-frame clones only, minus some. The repertoire has over 50,000 clones, 65% to 90% of them found once; the top ten carry 0.7%. The sample comes from a study of OX40 agonist ivuxolimab in advanced cancers. Study summary: Patients were given ivuxolimab, an antibody that agonizes OX40 (CD134).

The investigators sampled blood at baseline, at cycle 4 day 1, and at cycle 7 day 1. General study findings and limits: Undetermined was the antigen specificity of the expanded peripheral T cells.

The CDR3 consists of 17 residues. The V and J ends lost 3 bases and 14 bases respectively, with 29 bases between them. The germline V gene has CDR1 SEHNR and CDR2 FQNEAQ (reference sequence). The TCR originated in an adult with an advanced solid tumor such as melanoma, head and neck, liver or kidney cancer. The rearrangement uses TRBV7-9 and TRBJ2-1; tentatively, D is TRBD1 (6 bases). This sample comprised CD4+ or CD8+ T cells sorted from blood, obtained in a trial of the OX40 agonist ivuxolimab. CDR3 nucleotide sequence: TGTGCCAGCAGCTTCCCAACAGGGTCCTCGCCCTCGGGAATAAAGTTCTTC. The encoded protein is CASSFPTGSSPSGIKFF.